This entry features one T cell receptor beta chain sequence. This table comes from immunoSEQ multiplex PCR, and its TCRdb copy is limited to in-frame clones, with some not included. The data contain more than 250,000 clones, around 90% of them singletons. Trimming cost V 3 bases and J 4 bases, with 12 bases left between them. Looked up from germline, CDR1 is MGHRA and CDR2 is YSYEKL. CDR3 length equals 14 residues. This specimen belongs to a study of blood T cell repertoires in COVID-19. The rearrangement joins TRBV4-1 to TRBJ1-2; D gene uncertain. This receptor was identified in a woman aged 45-65 years with COVID-19, enrolled during active disease. Sample: peripheral blood. DNA for the CDR3: TGCGCCAGCAGCCACCTCGGAGCGAGCTATGGCTACACCTTC. Translated: CASSHLGASYGYTF.